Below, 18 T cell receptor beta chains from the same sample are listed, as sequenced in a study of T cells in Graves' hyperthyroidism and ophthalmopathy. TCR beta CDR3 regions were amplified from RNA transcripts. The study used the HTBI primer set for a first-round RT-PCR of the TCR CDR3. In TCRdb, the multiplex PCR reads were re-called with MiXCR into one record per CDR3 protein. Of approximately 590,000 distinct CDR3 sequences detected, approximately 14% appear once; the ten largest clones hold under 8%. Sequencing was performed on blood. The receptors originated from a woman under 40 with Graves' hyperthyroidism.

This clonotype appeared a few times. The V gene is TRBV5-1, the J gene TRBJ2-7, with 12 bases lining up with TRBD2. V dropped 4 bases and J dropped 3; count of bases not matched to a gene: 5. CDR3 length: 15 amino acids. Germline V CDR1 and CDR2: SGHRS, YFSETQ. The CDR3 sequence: CASSRLTSGSYEQYF. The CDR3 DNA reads TGCGCCAGCAGCCGACTGACTAGCGGGAGCTACGAGCAGTACTTC.

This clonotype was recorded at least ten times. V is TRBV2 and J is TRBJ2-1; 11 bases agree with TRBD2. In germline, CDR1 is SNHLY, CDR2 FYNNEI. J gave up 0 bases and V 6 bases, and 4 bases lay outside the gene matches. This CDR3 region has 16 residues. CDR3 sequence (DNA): TGTGCCAGCAGCGAAACTAGCGGGGGCTCCTACAATGAGCAGTTCTTC. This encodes CASSETSGGSYNEQFF. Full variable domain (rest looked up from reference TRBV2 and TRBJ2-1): EPEVTQTPSHQVTQMGQEVILRCVPISNHLYFYWYRQILGQKVEFLVSFYNNEISEKSEIFDDQFSVERPDGSNFTLKIRSTKLEDSAMYFCASSETSGGSYNEQFFGPGTRLTVL.

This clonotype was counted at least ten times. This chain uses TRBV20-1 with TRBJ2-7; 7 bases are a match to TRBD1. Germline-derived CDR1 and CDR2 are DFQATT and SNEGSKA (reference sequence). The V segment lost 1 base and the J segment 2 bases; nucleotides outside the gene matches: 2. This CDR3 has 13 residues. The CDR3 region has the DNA TGCAGTGCTAGAGGGGACAGACCCTACGAGCAGTACTTC. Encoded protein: CSARGDRPYEQYF.

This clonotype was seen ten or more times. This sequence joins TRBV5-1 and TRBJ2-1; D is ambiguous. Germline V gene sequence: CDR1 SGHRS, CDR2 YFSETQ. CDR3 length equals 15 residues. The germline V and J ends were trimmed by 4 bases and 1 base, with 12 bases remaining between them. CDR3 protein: CASSPISNSYNEQFF. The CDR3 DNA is TGCGCCAGCAGCCCGATTTCGAATTCCTACAATGAGCAGTTCTTC.

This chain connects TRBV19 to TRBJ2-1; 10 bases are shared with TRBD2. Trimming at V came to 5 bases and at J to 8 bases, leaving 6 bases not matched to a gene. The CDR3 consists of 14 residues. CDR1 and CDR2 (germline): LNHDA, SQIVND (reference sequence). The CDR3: CASSVSSGRDEQFF. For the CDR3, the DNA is TGTGCCAGTAGTGTCTCTAGCGGGAGAGATGAGCAGTTCTTC.

CDR3 bases: TGTGCCAGCATTACGGGCGCGGGCCCCTCCTACGAGCAGTTCTTC. Protein: CASITGAGPSYEQFF. This chain uses TRBV7-9 with TRBJ2-7; tentatively, D is TRBD2 (5 bases). Gene TRBJ2-1 matches the end of the DNA better, so the J call may be wrong. CDR1 SEHNR and CDR2 FQNEAQ come from the germline V gene (reference sequence). The CDR3 consists of 15 residues.

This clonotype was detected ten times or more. CDR3 in DNA: TGTGCCAGCACCTCGTACAGGTCCCCCTACGAGCAGTACTTC. It translates to CASTSYRSPYEQYF. This chain connects TRBV28 to TRBJ2-7; D perhaps matches TRBD1 (5 bases). V lost 7 bases, J lost 2 bases, and 15 bases lay in between. The CDR3 contains 14 residues. Germline assignment: CDR1 MDHEN and CDR2 SYDVKM.

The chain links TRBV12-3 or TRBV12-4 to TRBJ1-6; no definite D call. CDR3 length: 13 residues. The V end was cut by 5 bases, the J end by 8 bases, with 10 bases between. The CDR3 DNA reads TGTGCCAGCAGTCGCCAGTGGGATTCACCCCTCCACTTT. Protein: CASSRQWDSPLHF.

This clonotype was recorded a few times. The CDR3 here is CSVDEGVNIQYF. CDR3 in DNA: TGCAGCGTTGACGAGGGAGTTAACATTCAGTACTTC. The V and J genes are TRBV29-1 and TRBJ2-4, with D perhaps matching TRBD2 (5 bases). The CDR3 runs 12 residues. CDR1 is SQVTM, CDR2 ANQGSEA, per germline. V shed 3 bases and J shed 7 bases, with 10 bases lying between them.

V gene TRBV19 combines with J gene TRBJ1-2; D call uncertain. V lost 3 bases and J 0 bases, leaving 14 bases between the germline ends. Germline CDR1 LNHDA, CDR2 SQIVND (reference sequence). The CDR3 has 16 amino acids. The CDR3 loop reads CASSMAQSFPNYGYTF. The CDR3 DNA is TGTGCCAGTAGTATGGCCCAGAGCTTCCCTAACTATGGCTACACCTTC.

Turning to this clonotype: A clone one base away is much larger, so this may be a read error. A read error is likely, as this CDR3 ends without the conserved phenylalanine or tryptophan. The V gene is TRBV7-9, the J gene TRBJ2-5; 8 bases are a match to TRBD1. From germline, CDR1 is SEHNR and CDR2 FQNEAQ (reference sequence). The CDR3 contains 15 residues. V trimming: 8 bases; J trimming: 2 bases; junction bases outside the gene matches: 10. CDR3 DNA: TGTGCCAGCTCATCGACAGGGGCGGGGCAAGAGACCCAGTACCTC. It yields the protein CASSSTGAGQETQYL.

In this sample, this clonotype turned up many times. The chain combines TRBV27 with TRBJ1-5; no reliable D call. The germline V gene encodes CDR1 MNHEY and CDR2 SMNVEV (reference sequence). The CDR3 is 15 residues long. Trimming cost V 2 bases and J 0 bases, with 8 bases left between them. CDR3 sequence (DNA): TGTGCCAGCAGTTTAAACGGATATAGCAATCAGCCCCAGCATTTT. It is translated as CASSLNGYSNQPQHF.

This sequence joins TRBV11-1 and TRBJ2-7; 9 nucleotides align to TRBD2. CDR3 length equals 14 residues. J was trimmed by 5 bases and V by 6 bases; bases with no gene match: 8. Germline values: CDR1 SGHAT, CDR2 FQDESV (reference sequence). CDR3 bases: TGTGCCAGCAGAGACACGGGACTAGCTAACGAGCAGTACTTC. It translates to CASRDTGLANEQYF.

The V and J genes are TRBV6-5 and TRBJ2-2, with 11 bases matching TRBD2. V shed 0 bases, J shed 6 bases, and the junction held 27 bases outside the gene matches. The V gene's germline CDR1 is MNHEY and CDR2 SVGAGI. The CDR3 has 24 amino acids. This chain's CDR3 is CASSYSFRTETSGSLFPWAGELFF. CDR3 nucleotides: TGTGCCAGCAGTTACTCGTTTAGGACAGAAACTAGCGGGAGCCTCTTCCCTTGGGCCGGGGAGCTGTTTTTT.

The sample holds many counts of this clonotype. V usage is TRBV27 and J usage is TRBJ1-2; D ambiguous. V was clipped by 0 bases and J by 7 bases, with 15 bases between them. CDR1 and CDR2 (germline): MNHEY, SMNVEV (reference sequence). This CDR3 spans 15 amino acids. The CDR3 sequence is CASSLSGGEAGGYTF. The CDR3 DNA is TGTGCCAGCAGTTTATCGGGTGGGGAGGCGGGTGGCTACACCTTC.

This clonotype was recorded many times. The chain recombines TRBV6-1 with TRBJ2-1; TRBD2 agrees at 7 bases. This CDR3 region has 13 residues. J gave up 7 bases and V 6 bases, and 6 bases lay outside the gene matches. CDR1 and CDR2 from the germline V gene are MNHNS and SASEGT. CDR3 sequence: CASRAGLSNEQFF. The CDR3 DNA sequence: TGTGCCAGCAGAGCGGGACTTAGTAATGAGCAGTTCTTC.

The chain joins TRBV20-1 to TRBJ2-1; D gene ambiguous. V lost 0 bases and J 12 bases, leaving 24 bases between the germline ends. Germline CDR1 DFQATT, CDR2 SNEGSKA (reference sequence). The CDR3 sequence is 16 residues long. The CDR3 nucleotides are TGCAGTGCTAGAGATTTGGAAGCGACTCGTAAATCTGGGCAGTTCTTC. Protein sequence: CSARDLEATRKSGQFF.

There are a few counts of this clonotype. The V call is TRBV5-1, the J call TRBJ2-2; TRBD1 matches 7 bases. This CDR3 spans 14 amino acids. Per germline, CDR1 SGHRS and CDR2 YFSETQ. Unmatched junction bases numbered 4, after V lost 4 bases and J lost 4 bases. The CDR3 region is CASSRDSLTGELFF. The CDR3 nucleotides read TGCGCCAGCAGCCGGGACAGTCTCACCGGGGAGCTGTTTTTT.